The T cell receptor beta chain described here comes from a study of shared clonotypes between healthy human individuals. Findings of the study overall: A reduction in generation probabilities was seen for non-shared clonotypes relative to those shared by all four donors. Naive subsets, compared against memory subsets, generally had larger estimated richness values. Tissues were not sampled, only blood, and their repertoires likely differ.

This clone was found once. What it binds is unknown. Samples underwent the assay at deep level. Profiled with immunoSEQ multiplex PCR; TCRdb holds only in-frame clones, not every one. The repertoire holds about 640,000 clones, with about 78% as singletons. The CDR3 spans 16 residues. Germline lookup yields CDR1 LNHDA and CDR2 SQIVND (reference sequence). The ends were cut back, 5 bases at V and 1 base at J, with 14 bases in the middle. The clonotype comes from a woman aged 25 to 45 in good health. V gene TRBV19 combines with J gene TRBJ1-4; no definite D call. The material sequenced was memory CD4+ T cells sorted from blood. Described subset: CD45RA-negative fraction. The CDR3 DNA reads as TGTGCCAGTAGTCAAGGGTTCGTGCGAACTAATGAAAAACTGTTTTTT. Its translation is CASSQGFVRTNEKLFF.